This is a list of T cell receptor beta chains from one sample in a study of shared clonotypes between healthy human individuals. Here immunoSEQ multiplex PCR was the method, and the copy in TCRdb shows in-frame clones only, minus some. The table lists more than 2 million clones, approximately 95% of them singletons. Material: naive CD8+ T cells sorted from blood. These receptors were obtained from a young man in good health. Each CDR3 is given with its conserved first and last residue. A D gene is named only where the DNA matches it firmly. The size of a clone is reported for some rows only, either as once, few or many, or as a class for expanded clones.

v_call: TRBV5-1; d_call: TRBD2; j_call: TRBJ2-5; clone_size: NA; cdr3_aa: CASNAGENRFLWEETQYF; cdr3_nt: TGCGCCAGCAACGCGGGGGAAAACAGGTTCCTATGGGAGGAGACCCAGTACTTC
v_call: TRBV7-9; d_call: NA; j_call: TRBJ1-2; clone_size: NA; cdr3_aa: CASSFEANGYTF; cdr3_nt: TGTGCCAGCAGCTTTGAAGCGAATGGCTACACCTTC
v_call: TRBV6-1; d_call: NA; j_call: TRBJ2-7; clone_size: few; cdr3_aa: CASSESREQYF; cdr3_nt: TGTGCCAGCAGTGAAAGTCGGGAGCAGTACTTC
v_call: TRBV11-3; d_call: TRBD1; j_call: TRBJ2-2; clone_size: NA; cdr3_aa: CASSPGQGLNTGELFF; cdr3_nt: TGTGCCAGCAGCCCCGGACAGGGGCTGAACACCGGGGAGCTGTTTTTT
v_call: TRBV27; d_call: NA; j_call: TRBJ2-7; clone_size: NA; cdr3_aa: CASSLYPGTREQYF; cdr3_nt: TGTGCCAGCAGTTTATATCCGGGGACTCGCGAGCAGTACTTC
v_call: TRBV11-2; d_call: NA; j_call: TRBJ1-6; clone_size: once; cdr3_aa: CASSLVSSLNSPLHF; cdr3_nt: TGTGCCAGCAGCTTAGTATCCAGCCTTAATTCACCCCTCCACTTT
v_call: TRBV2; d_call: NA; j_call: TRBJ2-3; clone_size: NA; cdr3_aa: CASSPVTDTQYF; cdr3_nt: TGTGCCAGCAGTCCTGTCACAGATACGCAGTATTTT
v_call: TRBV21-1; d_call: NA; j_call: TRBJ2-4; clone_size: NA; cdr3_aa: CARNVRVEAKNIQYF; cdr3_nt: TGTGCCAGGAACGTCAGGGTGGAGGCCAAAAACATTCAGTACTTC
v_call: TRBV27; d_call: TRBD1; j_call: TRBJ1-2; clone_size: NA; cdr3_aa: CASSTGTGTNYGYTF; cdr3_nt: TGTGCCAGCAGTACCGGGACAGGGACTAACTATGGCTACACCTTC
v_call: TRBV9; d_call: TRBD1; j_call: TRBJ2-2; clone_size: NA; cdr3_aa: CASSVAEGQTNTGELFF; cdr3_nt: TGTGCCAGCAGCGTAGCTGAGGGACAGACGAACACCGGGGAGCTGTTTTTT
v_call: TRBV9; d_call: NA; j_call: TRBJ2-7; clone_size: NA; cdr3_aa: CASSDALAGSQDEQYF; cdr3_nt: TGTGCCAGCAGCGACGCTTTGGCGGGGTCCCAGGACGAGCAGTACTTC
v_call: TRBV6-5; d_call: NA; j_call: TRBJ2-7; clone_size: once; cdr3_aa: CASSYSIPAYEQYF; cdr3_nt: TGTGCCAGCAGTTACTCAATCCCAGCCTACGAGCAGTACTTC
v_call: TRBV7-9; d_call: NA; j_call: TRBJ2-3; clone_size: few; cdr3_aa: CASSRDSTDTQYF; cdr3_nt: TGTGCCAGCAGCCGGGACAGCACAGATACGCAGTATTTT
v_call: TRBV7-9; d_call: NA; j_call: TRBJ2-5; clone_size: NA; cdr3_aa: CASSFPRGALETQYF; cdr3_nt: TGTGCCAGCAGCTTCCCGAGGGGGGCTCTAGAGACCCAGTACTTC
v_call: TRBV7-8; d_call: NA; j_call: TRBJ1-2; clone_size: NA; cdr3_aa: CASSSPPGDLGYTF; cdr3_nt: TGTGCCAGCAGCTCCCCCCCGGGGGATTTGGGCTACACCTTC
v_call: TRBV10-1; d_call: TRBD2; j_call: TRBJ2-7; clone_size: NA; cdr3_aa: CASSSAGEHEQYF; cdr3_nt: TGCGCCAGCAGTTCCGCGGGGGAGCACGAGCAGTACTTC
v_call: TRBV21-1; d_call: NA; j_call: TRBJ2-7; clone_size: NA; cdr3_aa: CASPLSDEQYF; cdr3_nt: TGTGCCAGCCCACTAAGCGACGAGCAGTACTTC
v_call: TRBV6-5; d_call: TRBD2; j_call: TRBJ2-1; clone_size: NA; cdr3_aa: CASSLLAGGPNEQFF; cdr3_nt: TGTGCCAGCAGTTTACTAGCGGGAGGGCCCAATGAGCAGTTCTTC
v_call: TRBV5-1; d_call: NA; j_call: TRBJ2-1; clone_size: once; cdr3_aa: CASSWEPMTGSYNEQFF; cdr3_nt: TGCGCCAGCAGCTGGGAGCCGATGACAGGCTCCTACAATGAGCAGTTCTTC
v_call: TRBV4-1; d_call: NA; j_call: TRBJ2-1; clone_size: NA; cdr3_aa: CASSQDGNNEQFF; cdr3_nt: TGCGCCAGCAGCCAAGATGGAAACAATGAGCAGTTCTTC
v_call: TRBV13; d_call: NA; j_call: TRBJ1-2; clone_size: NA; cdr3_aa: CASSSTDEGRGYGYTF; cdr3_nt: TGTGCCAGCAGCTCAACAGATGAAGGACGTGGCTATGGCTACACCTTC
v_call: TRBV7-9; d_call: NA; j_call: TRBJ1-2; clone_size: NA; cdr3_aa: CASGAGARGYTF; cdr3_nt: TGTGCCTCTGGGGCAGGGGCTCGCGGCTACACCTTC
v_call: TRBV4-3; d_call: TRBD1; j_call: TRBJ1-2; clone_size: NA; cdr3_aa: CASSQDPLPGGDGYTF; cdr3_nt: TGCGCCAGCAGCCAAGACCCCCTTCCAGGGGGGGATGGCTACACCTTC
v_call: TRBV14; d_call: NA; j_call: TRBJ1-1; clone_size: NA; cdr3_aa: CASSLHQGTEAFF; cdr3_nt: TGTGCCAGCAGCCTGCACCAGGGTACTGAAGCTTTCTTT
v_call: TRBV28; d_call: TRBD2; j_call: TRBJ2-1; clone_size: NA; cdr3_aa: CASSLGGEPVYNEQFF; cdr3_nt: TGTGCCAGCAGCCTGGGGGGGGAGCCTGTCTACAATGAGCAGTTCTTC
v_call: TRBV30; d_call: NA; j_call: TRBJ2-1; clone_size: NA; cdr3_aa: CAWSGGIGSYNEQFF; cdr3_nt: TGTGCCTGGAGCGGGGGCATCGGCTCCTACAATGAGCAGTTCTTC
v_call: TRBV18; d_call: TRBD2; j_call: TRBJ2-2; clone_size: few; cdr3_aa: CASSPLRGKITGELFF; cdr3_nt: TGTGCCAGCTCACCATTGCGGGGGAAAATCACCGGGGAGCTGTTTTTT
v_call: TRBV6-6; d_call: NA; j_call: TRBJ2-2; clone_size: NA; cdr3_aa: CASSYILGNTGELFF; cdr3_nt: TGTGCCAGCAGTTACATCTTGGGGAACACCGGGGAGCTGTTTTTT
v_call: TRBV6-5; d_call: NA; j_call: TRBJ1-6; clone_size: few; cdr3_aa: CASSYVGEGNSPLHF; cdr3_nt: TGTGCCAGCAGTTACGTGGGGGAAGGGAATTCACCCCTCCACTTT
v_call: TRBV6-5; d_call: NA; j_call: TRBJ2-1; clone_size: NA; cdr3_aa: CASSYRGNEQFF; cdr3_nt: TGTGCCAGCAGTTACAGAGGCAATGAGCAGTTCTTC
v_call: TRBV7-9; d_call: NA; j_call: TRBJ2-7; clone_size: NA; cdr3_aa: CASSSNPWEEGLLGYEQYF; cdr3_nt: TGTGCCAGCAGCTCTAACCCGTGGGAGGAAGGCCTGTTGGGGTACGAGCAGTACTTC
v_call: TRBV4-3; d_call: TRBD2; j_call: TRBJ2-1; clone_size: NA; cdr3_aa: CASSQDPVGLAMNEQFF; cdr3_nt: TGCGCCAGCAGCCAAGATCCGGTGGGACTAGCGATGAATGAGCAGTTCTTC
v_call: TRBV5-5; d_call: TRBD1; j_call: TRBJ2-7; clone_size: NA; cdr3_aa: CASSHGTGYEQYF; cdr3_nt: TGTGCCAGCAGCCACGGGACAGGGTACGAGCAGTACTTC
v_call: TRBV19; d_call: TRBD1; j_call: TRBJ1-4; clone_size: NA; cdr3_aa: CASSHGQDELFF; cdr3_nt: TGTGCCAGTAGCCATGGACAGGATGAACTGTTTTTT
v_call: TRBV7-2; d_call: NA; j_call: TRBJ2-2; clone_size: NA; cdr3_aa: CASSLARERTGELFF; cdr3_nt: TGTGCCAGCAGCTTAGCTCGAGAACGAACCGGGGAGCTGTTTTTT
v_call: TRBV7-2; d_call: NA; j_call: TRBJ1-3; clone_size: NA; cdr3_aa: CASSLKYGPEGNTIYF; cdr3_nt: TGTGCCAGCAGCTTAAAGTACGGACCCGAGGGAAACACCATATATTTT
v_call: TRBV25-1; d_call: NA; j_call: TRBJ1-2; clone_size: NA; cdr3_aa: CASRPSGYGYTF; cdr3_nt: TGTGCCAGCCGACCCTCCGGCTATGGCTACACCTTC
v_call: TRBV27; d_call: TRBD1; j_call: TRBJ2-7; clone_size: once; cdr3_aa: CASSSGTGMNEQYF; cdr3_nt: TGTGCCAGCAGTTCGGGGACAGGGATGAACGAGCAGTACTTC
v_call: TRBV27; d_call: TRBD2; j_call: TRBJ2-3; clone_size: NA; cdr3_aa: CASSLLAGGPDTQYF; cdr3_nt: TGTGCCAGCAGTTTACTAGCGGGAGGGCCTGATACGCAGTATTTT
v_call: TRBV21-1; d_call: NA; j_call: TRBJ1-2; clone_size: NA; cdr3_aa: CASAPASF; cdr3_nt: TGTGCCAGCGCCCCCGCTTCTTTC